The present T cell receptor beta chain was sequenced within a study of blood T cell repertoires in COVID-19. Study information: COVID-19 samples from acute and convalescent phases originated in the United States, Italy and Spain. PBMCs, B-cell-depleted T cells, or T cells provided the cDNA or gDNA that made up the material.

J lost 6 bases, V lost 4 bases, and 7 bases had no gene match. The germline CDR1 and CDR2 sequences are SGDLS and YYNGEE. The CDR3 loop spans 15 amino acids. In the original workflow: Amplification of reference gene primers was used by the study to estimate nucleated cell counts. Sequencing used immunoSEQ multiplex PCR; TCRdb keeps in-frame clones, though not all of them. V and J calls and clone size follow that table, whereas D and trimming were derived from the DNA. The repertoire holds just over 650,000 clones, with 70% to 90% as singletons. Sequenced input: peripheral blood. The chain recombines TRBV9 with TRBJ2-1; TRBD1 matches at 10 bases. The sequence was collected from a woman aged 18-29 years with acute or convalescent COVID-19. Here the CDR3 reads CASSPGTGDVNEQFF. The DNA of the CDR3 is TGTGCCAGCAGCCCCGGGACAGGGGACGTCAATGAGCAGTTCTTC.